This T cell receptor beta chain derives from a study of blood T cells in healthy people across ages. General study findings and limits: Naive T cell percentage and TCR beta diversity correlated strongly. Estimates drawn from one million T cells were deemed to understate diversity.

Through a sample-barcoded 5' primer and a J-beta primer mix, a second PCR was run for roughly 6 to 12 cycles. From each sample, at least 2.5 million paired-end reads containing CDR3 were obtained. TCRdb itself ran the 5' RACE reads through MiXCR, one entry per CDR3 protein. Among around 1.7 million distinct CDR3 sequences listed, about 28% were seen once. Germline values: CDR1 KGHDR, CDR2 SFDVKD. Trimming took off 9 bases at V and 8 bases at J, with 11 bases between the two ends. There are 11 residues in the CDR3. Concerning this clonotype: Its antigen is unidentified.

The TCR was taken from a woman younger than 45 in good health. The sequencing input was blood. This sequence joins TRBV24-1 and TRBJ2-3, with D perhaps TRBD2 (6 bases). The DNA of the CDR3 is TGTGCCACCCGCCGGGGAGGTACGCAGTATTTT. This encodes CATRRGGTQYF.